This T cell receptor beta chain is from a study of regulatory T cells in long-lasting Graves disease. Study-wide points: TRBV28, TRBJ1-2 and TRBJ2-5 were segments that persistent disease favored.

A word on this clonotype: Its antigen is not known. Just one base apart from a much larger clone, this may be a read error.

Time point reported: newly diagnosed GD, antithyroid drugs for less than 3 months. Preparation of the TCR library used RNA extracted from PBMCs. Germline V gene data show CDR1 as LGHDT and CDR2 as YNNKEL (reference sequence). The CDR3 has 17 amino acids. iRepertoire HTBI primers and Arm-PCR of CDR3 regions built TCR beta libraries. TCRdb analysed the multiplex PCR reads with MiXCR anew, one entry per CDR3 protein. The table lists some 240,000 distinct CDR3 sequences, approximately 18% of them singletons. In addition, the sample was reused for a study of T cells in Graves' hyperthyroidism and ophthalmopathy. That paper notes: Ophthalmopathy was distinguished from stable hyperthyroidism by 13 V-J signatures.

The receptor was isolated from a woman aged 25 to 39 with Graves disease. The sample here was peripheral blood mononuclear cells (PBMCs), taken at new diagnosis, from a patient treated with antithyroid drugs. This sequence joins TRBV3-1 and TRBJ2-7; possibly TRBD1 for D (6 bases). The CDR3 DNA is TGTGCCAGCAGCCAAGAAGGCCAGGGGCTGATTTCCTACGGGCAGTACTTC. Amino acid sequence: CASSQEGQGLISYGQYF.